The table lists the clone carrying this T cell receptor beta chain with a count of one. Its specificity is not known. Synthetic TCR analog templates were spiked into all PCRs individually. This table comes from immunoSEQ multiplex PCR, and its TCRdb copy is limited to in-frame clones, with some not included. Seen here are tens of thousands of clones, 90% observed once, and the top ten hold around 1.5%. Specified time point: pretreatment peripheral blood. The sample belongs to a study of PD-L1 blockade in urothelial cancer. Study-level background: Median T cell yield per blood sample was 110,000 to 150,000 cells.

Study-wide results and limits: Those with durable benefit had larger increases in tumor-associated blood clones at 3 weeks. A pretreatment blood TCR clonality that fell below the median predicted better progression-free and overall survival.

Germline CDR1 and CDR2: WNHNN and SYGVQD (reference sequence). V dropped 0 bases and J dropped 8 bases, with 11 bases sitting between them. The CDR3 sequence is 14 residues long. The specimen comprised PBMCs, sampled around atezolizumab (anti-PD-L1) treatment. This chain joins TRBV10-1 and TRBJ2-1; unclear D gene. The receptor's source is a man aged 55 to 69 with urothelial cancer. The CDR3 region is CASSESTISDEQFF. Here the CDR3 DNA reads TGCGCCAGCAGTGAGTCGACGATCAGCGATGAGCAGTTCTTC.